This TCR beta chain is drawn from a study of tumor and adjacent non-tumor tissue in lung cancer. About the research overall: Histology: eleven to twelve adenocarcinoma, a couple of squamous cell carcinoma, 1 small cell lung cancer. On average, productive TCRbeta reads reached about 4.17 million per sample.

TCRbeta libraries were built with three rounds of nested PCR, modified from ARM-PCR. TCRdb re-analysed the multiplex PCR reads in MiXCR, keeping a single row per CDR3 protein. The sample holds 200,000 or so distinct CDR3 sequences, over 55% seen once. This clonotype was counted a few times. RNA was extracted from bulk tissue without any cell sorting. The CDR3 is 14 residues long. V was trimmed by 1 base and J by 7 bases, leaving 8 bases between them. This clonotype was obtained from a man in his 60s with non-small cell lung cancer. Source material: lung tumor tissue. This rearrangement joins TRBV12-3 or TRBV12-4 to TRBJ1-6; D gene unclear. The CDR3 nucleotides read TGTGCCAGCAGTTTAGGGGCAGAAAATTCACCCCTCCACTTT. It is translated as CASSLGAENSPLHF.